The sequence of this TCR beta chain was determined in a study of human T cells and chemical hapten exposure. Study context: Across samples, TCR yields varied, mostly owing to small differences in pooled library volumes.

J gave up 1 base and V 4 bases, and 4 bases lay outside the gene matches. The CDR3 length is 15 residues. Germline CDR1 reads DFQATT; CDR2 reads SNEGSKA (reference sequence). As regards this clonotype: Its antigen is not identified.

TCRdb reprocessed the RACE reads with MiXCR, giving one entry per CDR3 protein. The sample holds tens of thousands of distinct CDR3 sequences, around a third seen once. Time point reported: patch test 1, 2 weeks after DPC sensitization. The treatment denotes: therapeutic diphenylcyclopropenone sensitization with weekly scalp DPC. The donor pool consisted of alopecia patients aged 18 to 70 years, considered suitable for DPC. Study-wide points: Significantly greater numbers of large CDR3 similarity clusters came from expanded TCRs than from controls.

The source material was whole blood, sampled in connection with sensitization to the hapten diphenylcyclopropenone (DPC). This TCR was sampled from a man between 35 and 55 years old with alopecia areata. Some clones in this sample may be carry-over from other donors' samples. The chain recombines TRBV20-1 with TRBJ2-3, with TRBD2 identical over 11 bases. The CDR3 coding sequence is TGCAGTGCTAAAGGGACTAGCGGCCGCACAGATACGCAGTATTTT. This sequence encodes CSAKGTSGRTDTQYF.